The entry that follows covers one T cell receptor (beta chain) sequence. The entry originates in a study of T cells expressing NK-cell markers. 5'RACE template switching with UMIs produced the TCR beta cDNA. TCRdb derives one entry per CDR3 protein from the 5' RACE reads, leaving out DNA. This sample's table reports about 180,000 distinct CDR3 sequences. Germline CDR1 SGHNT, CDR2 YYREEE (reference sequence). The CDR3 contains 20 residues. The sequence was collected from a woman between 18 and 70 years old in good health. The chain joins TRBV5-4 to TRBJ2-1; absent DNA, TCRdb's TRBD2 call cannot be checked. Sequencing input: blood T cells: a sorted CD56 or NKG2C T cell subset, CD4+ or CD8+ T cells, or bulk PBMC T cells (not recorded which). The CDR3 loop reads CASSLQDLVGGQEPYNEQFF.